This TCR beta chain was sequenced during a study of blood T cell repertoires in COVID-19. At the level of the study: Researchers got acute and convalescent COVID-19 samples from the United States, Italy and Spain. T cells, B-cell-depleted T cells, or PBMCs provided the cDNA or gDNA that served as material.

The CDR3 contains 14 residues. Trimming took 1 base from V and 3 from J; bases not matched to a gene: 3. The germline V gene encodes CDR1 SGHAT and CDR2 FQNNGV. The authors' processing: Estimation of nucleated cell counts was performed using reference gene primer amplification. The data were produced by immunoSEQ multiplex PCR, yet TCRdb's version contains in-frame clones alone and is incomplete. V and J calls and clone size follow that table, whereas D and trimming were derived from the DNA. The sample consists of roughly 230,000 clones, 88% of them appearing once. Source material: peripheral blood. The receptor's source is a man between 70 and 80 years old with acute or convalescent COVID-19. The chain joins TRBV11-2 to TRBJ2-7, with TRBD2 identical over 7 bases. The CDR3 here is CASSLAGGNYEQYF. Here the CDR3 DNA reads TGTGCCAGCAGCTTAGCGGGGGGTAACTACGAGCAGTACTTC.